This TCR beta chain was sequenced in a study of control samples from healthy donors and cancer patients. Looked up from germline, CDR1 is LGHDT and CDR2 is YNNKEL (reference sequence). The J segment lost 3 bases and the V segment lost 3 bases, leaving 7 bases of the junction unmatched. The CDR3 is 15 amino acids. Repertoires were generated with immunoSEQ multiplex PCR, while TCRdb's copy carries only in-frame clones and drops some. The table has about 85,000 clones, roughly 89% seen once. The clonotype comes from a woman in her fifties or sixties in good health. This chain connects TRBV3-1 (or the pseudogene TRBV3-2) to TRBJ2-7; 8 bases agree with TRBD1. Sequenced input: blood. CDR3 loop: CASSQVPDRDYEQYF. In DNA form, the CDR3 reads TGTGCCAGCAGCCAGGTACCGGACAGGGACTACGAGCAGTACTTC.